The clone carrying this T cell receptor (beta chain) has only a few counts. Its matching antigen is unknown. The data are from a study of T cell repertoires in cytomegalovirus infection. Overall study context: Use of recently identified HLA-C-restricted and well-studied HLA-B-restricted CMV epitopes was part of the study. Both a matching HLA type and CMV infection were indicated by public TCR beta signatures.

The germline V gene has CDR1 SEHNR and CDR2 FQNEAQ (reference sequence). The ends lost 6 bases at V and 1 base at J; junction bases unmatched: 11. There are 17 residues in the CDR3. TCRdb itself ran the reads through MiXCR, one entry per CDR3 protein. The table has some 940,000 distinct CDR3 sequences, around 32% seen once. Study-wide points: HLA-C-restricted, CMV-specific TCR beta clonotypes were dominant ex vivo.

This clonotype was obtained from a human donor in good health (CMV status not recorded). Some clones in this sample may be carry-over from other donors' samples. This sequence joins TRBV7-9 and TRBJ2-3; TRBD1 agrees at 9 bases. The starting material was cultured CD8+ T cells from PBMCs, obtained from culture after CMV antigen stimulation. CDR3 amino acids: CASSYRDRVLRTDTQYF. The CDR3 region has the DNA TGTGCCAGCAGTTACCGGGACAGGGTTTTACGCACAGATACGCAGTATTTT. Supplemented by reference TRBV7-9 and TRBJ2-3, the full variable domain reads DTGVSQNPRHKITKRGQNVTFRCDPISEHNRLYWYRQTLGQGPEFLTYFQNEAQLEKSRLLSDRFSAERPKGSFSTLEIQRTEQGDSAMYLCASSYRDRVLRTDTQYFGPGTRLTVL.